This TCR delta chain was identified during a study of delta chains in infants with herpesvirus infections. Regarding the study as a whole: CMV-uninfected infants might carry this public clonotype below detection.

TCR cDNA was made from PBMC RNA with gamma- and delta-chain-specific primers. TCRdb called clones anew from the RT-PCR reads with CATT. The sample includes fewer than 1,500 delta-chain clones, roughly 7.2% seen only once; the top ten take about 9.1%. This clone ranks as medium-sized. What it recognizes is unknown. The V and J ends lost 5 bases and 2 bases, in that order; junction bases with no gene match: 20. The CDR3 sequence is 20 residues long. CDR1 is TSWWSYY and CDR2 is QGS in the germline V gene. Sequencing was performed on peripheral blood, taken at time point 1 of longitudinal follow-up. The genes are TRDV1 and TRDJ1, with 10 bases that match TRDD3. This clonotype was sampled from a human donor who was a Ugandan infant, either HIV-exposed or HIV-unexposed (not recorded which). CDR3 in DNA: TGTGCTCTTGGGCCTACCTTTGGGAGGACTTGGGGGATACCGACCGATAAACTCATCTTT. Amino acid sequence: CALGPTFGRTWGIPTDKLIF.